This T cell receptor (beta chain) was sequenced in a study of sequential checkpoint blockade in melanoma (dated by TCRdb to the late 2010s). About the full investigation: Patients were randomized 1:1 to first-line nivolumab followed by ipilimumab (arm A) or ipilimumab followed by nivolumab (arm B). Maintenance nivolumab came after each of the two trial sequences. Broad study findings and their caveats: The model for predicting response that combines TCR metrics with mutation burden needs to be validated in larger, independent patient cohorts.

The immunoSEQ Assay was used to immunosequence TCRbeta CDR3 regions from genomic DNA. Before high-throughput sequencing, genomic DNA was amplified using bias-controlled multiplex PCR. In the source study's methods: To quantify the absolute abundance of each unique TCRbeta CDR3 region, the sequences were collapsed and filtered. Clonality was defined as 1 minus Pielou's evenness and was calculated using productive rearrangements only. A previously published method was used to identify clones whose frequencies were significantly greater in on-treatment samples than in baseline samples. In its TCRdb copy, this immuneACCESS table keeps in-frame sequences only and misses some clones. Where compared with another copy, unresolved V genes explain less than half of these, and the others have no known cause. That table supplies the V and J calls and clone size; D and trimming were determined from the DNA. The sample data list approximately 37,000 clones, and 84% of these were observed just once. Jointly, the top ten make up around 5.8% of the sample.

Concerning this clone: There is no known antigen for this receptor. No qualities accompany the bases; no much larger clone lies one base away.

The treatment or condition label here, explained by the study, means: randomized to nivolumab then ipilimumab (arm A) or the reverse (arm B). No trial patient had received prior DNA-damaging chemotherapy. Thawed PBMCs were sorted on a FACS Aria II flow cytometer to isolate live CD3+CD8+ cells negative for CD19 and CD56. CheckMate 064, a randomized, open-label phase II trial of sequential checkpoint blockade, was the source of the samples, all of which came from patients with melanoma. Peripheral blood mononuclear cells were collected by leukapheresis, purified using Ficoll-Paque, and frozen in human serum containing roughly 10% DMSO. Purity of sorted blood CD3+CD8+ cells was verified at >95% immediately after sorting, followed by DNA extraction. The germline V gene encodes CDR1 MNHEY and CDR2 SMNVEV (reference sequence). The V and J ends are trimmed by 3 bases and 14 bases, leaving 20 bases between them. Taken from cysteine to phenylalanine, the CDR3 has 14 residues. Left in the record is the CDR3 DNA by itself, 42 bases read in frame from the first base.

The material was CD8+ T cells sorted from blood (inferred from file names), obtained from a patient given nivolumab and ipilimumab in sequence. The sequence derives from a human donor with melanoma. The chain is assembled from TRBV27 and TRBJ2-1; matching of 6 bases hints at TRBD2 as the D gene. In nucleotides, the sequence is TGTGCCAGCAGTTTCGTTAACTCCTGGGAGGAGAAGTTCTTC. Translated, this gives CASSFVNSWEEKFF.